This T cell receptor beta chain was identified in a study of T cells after yellow fever vaccination. Whole-study results and caveats: Clonotypes shared by both compartments, CD4 and CD8, made up a small share. High-abundance clonotypes from the bulk population could contaminate FACS-sorted repertoires.

As to this clonotype: Its antigen is as yet unknown.

TCRdb redid the calling of the 5' RACE reads with MiXCR, one entry per CDR3 protein. The sample lists approximately 250,000 distinct CDR3 sequences; approximately 3.8% were seen once. Germline assignment: CDR1 MNHEY and CDR2 SMNVEV (reference sequence). Trimming removed 4 bases at V and 4 bases at J, with 12 bases between. The CDR3 has 14 residues. The chain is built from TRBV27 and TRBJ2-3; possibly TRBD1 or TRBD2 for D (5 bases each). Sample: PBMCs, taken 15 days after the yellow fever booster vaccination. This receptor was identified in a man aged 18 to 29 who received the YFV17D yellow fever vaccine. CDR3 sequence (DNA): TGTGCCAGCAGTTGGGACCCCCGAGCAGATACGCAGTATTTT. This codes for CASSWDPRADTQYF.